Listed below are T cell receptor beta chains from one sample, sequenced in a study of OX40 agonist ivuxolimab in advanced cancers. TCRdb keeps only in-frame clones here, not all; method: immunoSEQ multiplex PCR. The table shows 9,500 to 14,000 clones, with 84% occurring only once. Source: CD4+ or CD8+ T cells sorted from blood, taken in a trial of the OX40 agonist ivuxolimab. Receptor source: an adult with an advanced solid tumor such as melanoma, head and neck, liver or kidney cancer. Both conserved end residues are part of each CDR3. Fields, in order: J gene, clone size, V gene, CDR3 length, D gene, CDR3 DNA, CDR3 protein. D genes are given only for firm matches. Clone sizes are given selectively: once, few, many, or a class where the clone is expanded.

j_call: TRBJ1-1
clone_size: -
v_call: TRBV6-5
cdr3_length: 16
d_call: -
cdr3_nt: TGTGCCAGCAGTTACTCGGGGGGGTGGACGGGGACTGAAGCTTTCTTT
cdr3_aa: CASSYSGGWTGTEAFF

j_call: TRBJ2-1
clone_size: once
v_call: TRBV7-3
cdr3_length: 13
d_call: TRBD1
cdr3_nt: TGTGCCAGCAGCTTAACGGGACAGGGAGAGCAGTTCTTC
cdr3_aa: CASSLTGQGEQFF

j_call: TRBJ1-2
clone_size: -
v_call: TRBV6-1
cdr3_length: 15
d_call: -
cdr3_nt: TGTGCCAGCACCTACGGGCAGGAGGGAGTGGATGGCTACACCTTC
cdr3_aa: CASTYGQEGVDGYTF

j_call: TRBJ2-1
clone_size: -
v_call: TRBV6-4
cdr3_length: 15
d_call: -
cdr3_nt: TGTGCCAGCAGTGACAGCGACAGCTCCTACAATGAGCAGTTCTTC
cdr3_aa: CASSDSDSSYNEQFF

j_call: TRBJ1-2
clone_size: -
v_call: TRBV6-1
cdr3_length: 14
d_call: -
cdr3_nt: TGTGCCAGCAGTGAAAGGGGGGGGAGCTATGGCTACACCTTC
cdr3_aa: CASSERGGSYGYTF

j_call: TRBJ2-1
clone_size: -
v_call: TRBV7-8
cdr3_length: 15
d_call: TRBD2
cdr3_nt: TGTGCCAGCAGCCCAATAGCGGGAAATGAGGATGAGCAGTTCTTC
cdr3_aa: CASSPIAGNEDEQFF

j_call: TRBJ2-5
clone_size: -
v_call: TRBV5-1
cdr3_length: 12
d_call: -
cdr3_nt: TGCGCCAGCAGGGACGTACAAGAGACCCAGTACTTC
cdr3_aa: CASRDVQETQYF

j_call: TRBJ2-7
clone_size: once
v_call: TRBV11-2
cdr3_length: 19
d_call: TRBD1
cdr3_nt: TGTGCCAGCAGCTTAGCCTACTATTGGGACAGGGGAGCCTTTCACGAGCAGTACTTC
cdr3_aa: CASSLAYYWDRGAFHEQYF

j_call: TRBJ1-1
clone_size: -
v_call: TRBV2
cdr3_length: 13
d_call: -
cdr3_nt: TGTGCCAGAACGACAGGTATGAACACTGAAGCTTTCTTT
cdr3_aa: CARTTGMNTEAFF

j_call: TRBJ2-7
clone_size: -
v_call: TRBV27
cdr3_length: 13
d_call: -
cdr3_nt: TGTGCCAGCTCACGGACAGCCTCCTACGAGCAGTACTTC
cdr3_aa: CASSRTASYEQYF

j_call: TRBJ2-5
clone_size: -
v_call: TRBV5-6
cdr3_length: 13
d_call: -
cdr3_nt: TGTGCCAGCAGCTTGGACTATGGGGAGACCCAGTACTTC
cdr3_aa: CASSLDYGETQYF

j_call: TRBJ2-7
clone_size: -
v_call: TRBV5-6
cdr3_length: 14
d_call: -
cdr3_nt: TGTGCCAGCAGCTCCGGGACGGGTCTCCACGAGCAGTACTTC
cdr3_aa: CASSSGTGLHEQYF

j_call: TRBJ1-2
clone_size: once
v_call: TRBV27
cdr3_length: 14
d_call: -
cdr3_nt: TGTGCCAGCAGACCACGCGCTCTGAACTATGGCTACACCTTC
cdr3_aa: CASRPRALNYGYTF

j_call: TRBJ2-6
clone_size: -
v_call: TRBV18
cdr3_length: 17
d_call: -
cdr3_nt: TGTGCCAGCTCACAGGGGATGCTACTCTCTGGGGCCAACGTCCTGACTTTC
cdr3_aa: CASSQGMLLSGANVLTF

j_call: TRBJ2-1
clone_size: -
v_call: TRBV10-3
cdr3_length: 13
d_call: TRBD1
cdr3_nt: TGTGCCATAGGACAGGGGGGCTACAATGAGCAGTTCTTC
cdr3_aa: CAIGQGGYNEQFF